These T cell receptor beta chains were read from a single sample in a study of shared clonotypes between healthy human individuals. Generated by immunoSEQ multiplex PCR, the TCRdb table keeps only in-frame clones and is missing some. The table records hundreds of thousands of clones, more than 75% of them present only once. Sequencing was carried out using PBMCs. These receptors all come from a woman in her thirties or forties in good health. Some clones in this sample may be carry-over from other donors' samples. CDR3s include the opening cysteine and the closing phenylalanine or tryptophan. Fields, in order: V gene, clone size, J gene, D gene, CDR3 protein, CDR3 DNA. A D gene is named only where the DNA matches it firmly. Only part of the rows carry a size: once, few, many, or a class if the clone is expanded.

V: TRBV15
size: .
J: TRBJ2-7
D: TRBD2
CDR3: CATSSLAGGNEQYF
DNA: TGTGCCACCAGCAGCCTAGCGGGAGGGAACGAGCAGTACTTC

V: TRBV10-2
size: .
J: TRBJ1-1
D: .
CDR3: CASQVGGANTEAFF
DNA: TGCGCCAGCCAGGTCGGGGGAGCGAACACTGAAGCTTTCTTT

V: TRBV18
size: .
J: TRBJ2-6
D: .
CDR3: CASSQRMDITKSGQRPDF
DNA: TGTGCCAGCTCACAACGCATGGACATTACAAAGTCGGGCCAACGTCCTGACTTC

V: TRBV7-2
size: .
J: TRBJ2-1
D: .
CDR3: CASSLSGSGYNEQFF
DNA: TGTGCCAGCAGCTTAAGCGGGTCTGGGTACAATGAGCAGTTCTTC

V: TRBV9
size: once
J: TRBJ2-7
D: TRBD1
CDR3: CASSVAGTGSSEQYF
DNA: TGTGCCAGCAGCGTAGCCGGGACAGGGTCCTCCGAGCAGTACTTC

V: TRBV28
size: .
J: TRBJ1-5
D: .
CDR3: CASSPRLDLNQPQHF
DNA: TGTGCCAGCAGCCCCCGGCTGGACTTGAATCAGCCCCAGCATTTT

V: TRBV5-6
size: once
J: TRBJ2-6
D: .
CDR3: CASSFPRAQGGSGANVLTF
DNA: TGTGCCAGCAGCTTTCCCCGAGCTCAAGGGGGGTCTGGGGCCAACGTCCTGACTTTC

V: TRBV18
size: .
J: TRBJ2-5
D: TRBD1
CDR3: CASSRRIDRGQETQYF
DNA: TGTGCCAGCTCAAGACGGATCGACAGGGGACAAGAGACCCAGTACTTC

V: TRBV5-1
size: .
J: TRBJ2-2
D: TRBD2
CDR3: CASSLPSGSHGELFF
DNA: TGCGCCAGCAGCTTACCTAGCGGGAGTCACGGGGAGCTGTTTTTT

V: TRBV7-2
size: .
J: TRBJ2-7
D: .
CDR3: CASFRGGNSYEQYF
DNA: TGTGCCAGCTTCAGGGGGGGCAACTCCTACGAGCAGTACTTC

V: TRBV7-8
size: few
J: TRBJ2-1
D: .
CDR3: CASSLSGEQFF
DNA: TGTGCCAGCAGCTTAAGCGGTGAGCAGTTCTTC

V: TRBV7-9
size: .
J: TRBJ1-4
D: .
CDR3: CASSLARYTEENEKLFF
DNA: TGTGCCAGCAGCTTAGCGCGTTACACGGAGGAGAATGAAAAACTGTTTTTT

V: TRBV2
size: few
J: TRBJ2-2
D: TRBD2
CDR3: CASRTGTTNTGELFF
DNA: TGTGCCAGCAGAACCGGGACTACGAACACCGGGGAGCTGTTTTTT

V: TRBV18
size: .
J: TRBJ2-7
D: .
CDR3: CASSQVSQGFYEQYF
DNA: TGTGCCAGCTCACAAGTGTCACAGGGTTTCTACGAGCAGTACTTC

V: TRBV7-2
size: .
J: TRBJ1-2
D: .
CDR3: CASSLQGPYGYTF
DNA: TGTGCCAGCAGCTTACAGGGGCCATATGGCTACACCTTC

V: TRBV27
size: .
J: TRBJ1-1
D: .
CDR3: CASTTTSGVNTEAFF
DNA: TGTGCCAGCACCACGACCTCCGGGGTGAACACTGAAGCTTTCTTT

V: TRBV9
size: .
J: TRBJ1-2
D: TRBD1
CDR3: CASSSTGGRIHGNGYTF
DNA: TGTGCCAGCAGCAGTACAGGGGGTCGGATTCATGGGAACGGCTACACCTTC

V: TRBV30
size: .
J: TRBJ1-5
D: .
CDR3: CAIRRPGSKTQHF
DNA: TGTGCCATAAGAAGGCCGGGGAGTAAGACCCAGCATTTT

V: TRBV5-8
size: .
J: TRBJ1-1
D: TRBD1
CDR3: CASSIDRGYQMNTEAFF
DNA: TGTGCCAGCAGCATTGACAGGGGATATCAGATGAACACTGAAGCTTTCTTT

V: TRBV4-3
size: few
J: TRBJ1-2
D: .
CDR3: CASSQDRRNYGYTF
DNA: TGCGCCAGCAGCCAAGACCGGAGAAACTATGGCTACACCTTC